This TCR beta chain was identified in a study of post-analysis software for immune sequencing data (dated by TCRdb to about 2015). At the level of the whole study: The recorded disease courses included relapsing-remitting, secondary progressive and progressive-relapsing multiple sclerosis, and some patients had no subtype annotation. A subset of samples was prepared in parallel using single-end sample barcoding, then pooled and co-amplified after Illumina adapter ligation. The patient repertoires were set against approximately 10 previously published healthy control repertoires from donors whose ages ranged from roughly 6 to 27 years. Overall results and qualifications from the work: The multiple sclerosis patient group was slightly younger than the control group. When samples were clustered directly using the F measure, samples prepared in the same batch co-clustered strongly, which prompted a batch-effect correction. Patients showed significantly higher frequencies than controls for about 5 TRBV segments, among them TRBV5-6, TRBV5-1 and TRBV20-1. Normalized Chao1 diversity was significantly lower in multiple sclerosis patients than controls, suggesting substantial peripheral T-cell clonal expansion.

Library preparation employed PCR. TCRdb names Illumina HiSeq 2500 as the instrument used. Unique molecular identifiers were incorporated into TCR beta cDNA libraries to reduce PCR and sequencing biases. Per 1 to 10 million input T cells, roughly 500,000 cDNA molecules were obtained, such that each molecule approximated one T cell. Patient libraries were prepared and sequenced with the same protocol used for the earlier healthy control dataset. Samples belonging to the same batch were prepared together, multiplexed and sequenced on a shared HiSeq lane. Concerning the study's data processing: MIGEC handled the raw barcoded reads, throwing out single-read molecular identifier groups before consensus assembly and CDR3 extraction. Clonotype tables were post-analysed with VDJtools, and diversity was normalized by down-sampling all datasets to the smallest sample size. Repertoire overlap clustering matched CDR3 amino acid but not nucleotide sequences to correct batch-related cross-sample contamination. In-frame beta chains were kept once TCRdb had trimmed the public reads at Q25 with fastp and called clones with MiXCR. Rows with one shared CDR3 protein collapse into an entry with the most common genes and DNA. These V and J calls originate from TCRdb's pipeline instead of the authors' own analysis. A total of about 540,000 distinct CDR3 sequences appear in this sample, around a third of them only once. The top ten clones comprise 4.5% to 7.5% of the sample.

Reading from cysteine to phenylalanine, the CDR3 counts 12 amino acids. Only CDR3 DNA is held: 36 bases, read in frame from base 1. As encoded in the germline V gene, CDR1 is SQVTM while CDR2 is ANQGSEA. Deletion took 7 bases off V and 5 bases off J, with a span of 14 bases between the germline ends. Comment on this clonotype: The antigen it recognizes is unknown. Per-base quality was not reported, and no clone a single base away is much larger than it.

To demonstrate the VDJtools post-analysis software, TCR beta repertoires were profiled from the peripheral blood of more than 10 young patients with multiple sclerosis. The multiple sclerosis patients were children and adolescents between about 6 and 15 years of age. Sequencing input: blood. The TCR comes from a girl aged 2-17 years with multiple sclerosis. The rearranged chain carries TRBV29-1 and TRBJ1-2, with no D gene named confidently. CDR3 sequence: CSAISSVYGYTF. DNA sequence: TGCAGCGCCATCAGTAGCGTGTATGGCTACACCTTC. Beyond the CDR3, the reference TRBV29-1 and TRBJ1-2 genes provide the residues; the full variable domain reads: SAVISQKPSRDICQRGTSLTIQCQVDSQVTMMFWYRQQPGQSLTLIATANQGSEATYESGFVIDKFPISRPNLTFSTLTVSNMSPEDSSIYLCSAISSVYGYTFGSGTRLTVV.